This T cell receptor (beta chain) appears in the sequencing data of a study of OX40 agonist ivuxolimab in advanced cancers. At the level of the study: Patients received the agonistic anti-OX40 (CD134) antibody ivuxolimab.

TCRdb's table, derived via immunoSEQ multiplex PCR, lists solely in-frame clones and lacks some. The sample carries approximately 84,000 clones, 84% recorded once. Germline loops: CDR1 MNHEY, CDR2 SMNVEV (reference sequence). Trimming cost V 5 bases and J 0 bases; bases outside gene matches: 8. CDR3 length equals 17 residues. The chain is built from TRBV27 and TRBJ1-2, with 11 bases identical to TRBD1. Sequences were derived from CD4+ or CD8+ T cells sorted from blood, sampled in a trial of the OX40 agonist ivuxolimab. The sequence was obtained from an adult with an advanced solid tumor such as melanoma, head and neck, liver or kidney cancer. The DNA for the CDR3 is TGTGCCAGCAGTCCCTCCCCGGGACAGGGGGCTAACTATGGCTACACCTTC. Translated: CASSPSPGQGANYGYTF.